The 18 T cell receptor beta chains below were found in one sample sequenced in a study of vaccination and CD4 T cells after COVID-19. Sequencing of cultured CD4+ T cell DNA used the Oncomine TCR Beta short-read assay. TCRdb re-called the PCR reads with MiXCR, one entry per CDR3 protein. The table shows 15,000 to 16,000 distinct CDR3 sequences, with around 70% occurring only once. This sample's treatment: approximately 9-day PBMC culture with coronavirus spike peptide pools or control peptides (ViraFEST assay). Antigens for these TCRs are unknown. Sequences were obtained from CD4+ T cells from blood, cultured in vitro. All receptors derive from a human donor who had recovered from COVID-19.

The CDR3 region is CSALEPSVDQETQYF. Here the CDR3 DNA reads TGCAGTGCCCTGGAACCTAGCGTGGATCAAGAGACCCAGTACTTC. The chain carries TRBV20-1 and TRBJ2-5, with D possibly TRBD2 on 6 matching bases. This CDR3 is 15 amino acids long. Germline V gene sequence: CDR1 DFQATT, CDR2 SNEGSKA (reference sequence). V shed 6 bases and J shed 2 bases, with 19 bases lying between them.

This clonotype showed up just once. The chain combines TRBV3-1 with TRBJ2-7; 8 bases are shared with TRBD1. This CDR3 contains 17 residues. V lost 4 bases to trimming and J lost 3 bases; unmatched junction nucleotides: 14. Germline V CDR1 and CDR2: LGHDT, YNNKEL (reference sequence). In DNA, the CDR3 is TGTGCCAGCAGCCCCCGAAGACGGACAGGGTTTGGCTACGAGCAGTACTTC. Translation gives CASSPRRRTGFGYEQYF.

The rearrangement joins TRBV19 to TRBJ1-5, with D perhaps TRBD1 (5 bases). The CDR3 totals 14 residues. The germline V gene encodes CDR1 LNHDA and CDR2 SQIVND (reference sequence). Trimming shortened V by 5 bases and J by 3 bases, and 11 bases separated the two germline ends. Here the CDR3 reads CASSPDSFNQPQHF. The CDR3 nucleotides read TGTGCCAGTAGTCCCGACAGTTTCAATCAGCCCCAGCATTTT. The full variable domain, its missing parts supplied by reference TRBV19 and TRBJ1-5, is DGGITQSPKYLFRKEGQNVTLSCEQNLNHDAMYWYRQDPGQGLRLIYYSQIVNDFQKGDIAEGYSVSREKKESFPLTVTSAQKNPTAFYLCASSPDSFNQPQHFGDGTRLSIL.

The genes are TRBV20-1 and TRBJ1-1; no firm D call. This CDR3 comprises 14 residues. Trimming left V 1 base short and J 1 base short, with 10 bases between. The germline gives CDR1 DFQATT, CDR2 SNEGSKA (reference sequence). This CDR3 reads CSARAPGKNTEAFF. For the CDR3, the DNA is TGCAGTGCTAGAGCCCCGGGAAAGAACACTGAAGCTTTCTTT.

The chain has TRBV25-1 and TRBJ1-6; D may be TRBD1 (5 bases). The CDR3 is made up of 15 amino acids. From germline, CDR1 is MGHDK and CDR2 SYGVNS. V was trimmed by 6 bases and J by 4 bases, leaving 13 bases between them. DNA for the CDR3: TGTGCCAGCAGGCAGAATCAGGGATATAATTCACCCCTCCACTTT. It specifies CASRQNQGYNSPLHF.

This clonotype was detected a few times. CDR3 sequence: CSARDGSGGDEQYF. For the CDR3, the DNA is TGCAGTGCTAGAGATGGATCGGGAGGAGACGAGCAGTACTTC. The V and J genes are TRBV20-1 and TRBJ2-7; TRBD2 matches at 7 bases. CDR1 and CDR2 from the germline V gene are DFQATT and SNEGSKA (reference sequence). The CDR3 contains 14 residues. Trimming removed 0 bases from V and 5 bases from J; junction bases left unmatched: 7.

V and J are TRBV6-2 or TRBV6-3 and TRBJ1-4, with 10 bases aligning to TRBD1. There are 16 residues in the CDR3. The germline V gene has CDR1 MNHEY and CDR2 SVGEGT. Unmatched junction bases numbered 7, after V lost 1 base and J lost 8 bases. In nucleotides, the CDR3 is TGTGCCAGCAGTTACTTGCCCGGGACAGGGGACGAAAAACTGTTTTTT. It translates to CASSYLPGTGDEKLFF.

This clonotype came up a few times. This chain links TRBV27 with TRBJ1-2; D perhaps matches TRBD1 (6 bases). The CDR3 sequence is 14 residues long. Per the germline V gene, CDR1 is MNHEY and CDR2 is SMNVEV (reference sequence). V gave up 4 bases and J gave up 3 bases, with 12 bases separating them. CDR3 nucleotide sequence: TGTGCCAGCAGTTCGACAGGAGAGGACTATGGCTACACCTTC. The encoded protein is CASSSTGEDYGYTF.

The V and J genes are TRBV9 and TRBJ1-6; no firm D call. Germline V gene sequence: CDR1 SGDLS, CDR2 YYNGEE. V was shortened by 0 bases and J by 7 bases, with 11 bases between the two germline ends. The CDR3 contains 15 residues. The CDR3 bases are TGTGCCAGCAGCGTAGGGGAGTTGAAGAATTCACCCCTCCACTTT. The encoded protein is CASSVGELKNSPLHF. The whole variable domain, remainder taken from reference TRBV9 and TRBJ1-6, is DSGVTQTPKHLITATGQRVTLRCSPRSGDLSVYWYQQSLDQGLQFLIQYYNGEERAKGNILERFSAQQFPDLHSELNLSSLELGDSALYFCASSVGELKNSPLHFGNGTRLTVT.

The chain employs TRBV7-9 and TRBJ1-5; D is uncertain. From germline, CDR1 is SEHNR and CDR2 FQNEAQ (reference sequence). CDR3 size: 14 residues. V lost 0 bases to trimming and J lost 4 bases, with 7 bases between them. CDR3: CASSLAGVNQPQHF. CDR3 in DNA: TGTGCCAGCAGCTTAGCAGGAGTTAATCAGCCCCAGCATTTT. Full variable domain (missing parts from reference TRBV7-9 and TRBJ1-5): DTGVSQNPRHKITKRGQNVTFRCDPISEHNRLYWYRQTLGQGPEFLTYFQNEAQLEKSRLLSDRFSAERPKGSFSTLEIQRTEQGDSAMYLCASSLAGVNQPQHFGDGTRLSIL.

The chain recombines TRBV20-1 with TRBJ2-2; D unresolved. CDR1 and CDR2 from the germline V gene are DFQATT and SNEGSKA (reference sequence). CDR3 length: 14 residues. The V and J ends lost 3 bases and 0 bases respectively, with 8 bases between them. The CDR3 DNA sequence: TGCAGTGCTAGTGGCCTAGCGAACACCGGGGAGCTGTTTTTT. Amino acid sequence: CSASGLANTGELFF.

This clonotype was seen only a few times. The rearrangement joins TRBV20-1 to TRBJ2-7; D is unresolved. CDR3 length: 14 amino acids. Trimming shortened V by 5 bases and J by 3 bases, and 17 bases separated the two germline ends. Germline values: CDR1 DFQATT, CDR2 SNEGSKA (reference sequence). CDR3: CSARPPNGGYEQYF. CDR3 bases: TGCAGTGCTCGTCCACCCAACGGCGGCTACGAGCAGTACTTC.

This chain's CDR3 is CASSLGDSRQDTQYF. The CDR3 DNA is TGTGCCAGCAGCTTAGGAGATAGCCGCCAGGATACGCAGTATTTT. The chain couples TRBV7-9 to TRBJ2-3; D is unclear. Trimming removed 1 base at V and 6 bases at J, with 14 bases between. Germline loops: CDR1 SEHNR, CDR2 FQNEAQ (reference sequence). This CDR3 contains 15 residues.

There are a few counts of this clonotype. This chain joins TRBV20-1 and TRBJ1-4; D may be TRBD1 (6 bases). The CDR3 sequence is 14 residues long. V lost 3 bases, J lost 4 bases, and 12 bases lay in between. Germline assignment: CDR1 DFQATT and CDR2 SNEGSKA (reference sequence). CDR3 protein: CSASGPRGNEKLFF. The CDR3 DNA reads TGCAGTGCTAGTGGGCCCAGGGGTAATGAAAAACTGTTTTTT.

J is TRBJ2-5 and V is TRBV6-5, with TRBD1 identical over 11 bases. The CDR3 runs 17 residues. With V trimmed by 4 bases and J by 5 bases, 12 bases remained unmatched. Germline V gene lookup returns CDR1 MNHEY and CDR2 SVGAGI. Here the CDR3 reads CASSLTGTGGGRETQYF. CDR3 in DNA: TGTGCCAGCAGTTTGACCGGGACAGGGGGAGGGCGGGAGACCCAGTACTTC.

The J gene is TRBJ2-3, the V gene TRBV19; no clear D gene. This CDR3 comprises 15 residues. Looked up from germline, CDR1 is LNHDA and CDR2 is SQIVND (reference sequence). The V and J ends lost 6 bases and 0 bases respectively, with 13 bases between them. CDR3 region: CASRLVGASTDTQYF. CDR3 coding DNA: TGTGCCAGTAGACTGGTCGGTGCTAGCACAGATACGCAGTATTTT.

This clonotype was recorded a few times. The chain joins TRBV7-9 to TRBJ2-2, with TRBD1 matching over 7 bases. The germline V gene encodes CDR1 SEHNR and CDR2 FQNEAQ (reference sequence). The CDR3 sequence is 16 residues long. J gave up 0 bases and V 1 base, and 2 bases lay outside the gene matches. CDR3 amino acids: CASSLGQGANTGELFF. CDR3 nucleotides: TGTGCCAGCAGCTTAGGGCAGGGGGCGAACACCGGGGAGCTGTTTTTT.

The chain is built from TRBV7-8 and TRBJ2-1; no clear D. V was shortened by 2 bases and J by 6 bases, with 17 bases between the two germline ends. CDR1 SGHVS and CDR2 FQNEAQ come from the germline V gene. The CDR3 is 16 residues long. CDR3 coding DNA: TGTGCCAGCAGCTTAACCCGCGAGACCTCTCTCAATGAGCAGTTCTTC. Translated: CASSLTRETSLNEQFF.